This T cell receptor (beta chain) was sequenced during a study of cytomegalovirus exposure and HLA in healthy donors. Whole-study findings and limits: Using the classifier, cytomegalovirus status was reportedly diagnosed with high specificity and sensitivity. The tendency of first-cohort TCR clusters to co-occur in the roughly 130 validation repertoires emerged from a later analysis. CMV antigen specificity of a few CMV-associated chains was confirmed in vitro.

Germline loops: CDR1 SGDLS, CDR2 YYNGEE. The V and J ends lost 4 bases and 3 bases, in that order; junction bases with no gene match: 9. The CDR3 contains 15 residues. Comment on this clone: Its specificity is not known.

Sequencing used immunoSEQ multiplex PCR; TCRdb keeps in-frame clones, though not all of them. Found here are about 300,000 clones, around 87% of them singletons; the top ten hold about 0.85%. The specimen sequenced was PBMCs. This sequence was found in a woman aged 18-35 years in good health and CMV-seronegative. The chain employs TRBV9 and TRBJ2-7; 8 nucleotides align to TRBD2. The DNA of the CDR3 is TGTGCCAGCAGCCTCGGCAGCGGGAGTTACTACGAGCAGTACTTC. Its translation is CASSLGSGSYYEQYF.